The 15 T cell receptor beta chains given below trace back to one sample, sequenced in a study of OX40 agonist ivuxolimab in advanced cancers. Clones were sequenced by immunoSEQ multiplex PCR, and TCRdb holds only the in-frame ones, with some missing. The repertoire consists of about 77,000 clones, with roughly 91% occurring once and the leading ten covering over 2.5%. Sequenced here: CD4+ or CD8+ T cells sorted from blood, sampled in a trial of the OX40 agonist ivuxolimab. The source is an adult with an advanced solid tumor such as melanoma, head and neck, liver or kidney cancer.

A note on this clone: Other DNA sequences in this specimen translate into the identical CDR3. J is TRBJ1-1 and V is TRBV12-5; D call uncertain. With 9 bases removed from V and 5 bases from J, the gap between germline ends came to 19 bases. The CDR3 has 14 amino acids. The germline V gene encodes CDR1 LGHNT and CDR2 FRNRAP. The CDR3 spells CASGSIARGTEAFF. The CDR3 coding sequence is TGTGCTAGCGGCTCCATTGCGAGAGGGACTGAAGCTTTCTTT. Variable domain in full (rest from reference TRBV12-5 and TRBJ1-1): DARVTQTPRHKVTEMGQEVTMRCQPILGHNTVFWYRQTMMQGLELLAYFRNRAPLDDSGMPKDRFSAEMPDATLATLKIQPSEPRDSAVYFCASGSIARGTEAFFGQGTRLTVV.

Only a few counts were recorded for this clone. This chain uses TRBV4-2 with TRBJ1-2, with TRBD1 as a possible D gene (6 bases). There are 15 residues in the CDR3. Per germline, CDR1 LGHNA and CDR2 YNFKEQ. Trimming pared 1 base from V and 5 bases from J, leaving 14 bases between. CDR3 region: CASSQVGGASYGYTF. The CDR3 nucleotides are TGTGCCAGCAGCCAAGTGGGGGGGGCATCGTATGGCTACACCTTC.

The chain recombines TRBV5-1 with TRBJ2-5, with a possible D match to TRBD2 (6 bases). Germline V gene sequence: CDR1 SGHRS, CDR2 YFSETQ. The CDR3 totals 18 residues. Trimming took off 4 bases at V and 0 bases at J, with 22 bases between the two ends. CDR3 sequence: CASSATAGLAGNQETQYF. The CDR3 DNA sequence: TGCGCCAGCAGCGCGACCGCAGGGTTGGCGGGAAACCAAGAGACCCAGTACTTC.

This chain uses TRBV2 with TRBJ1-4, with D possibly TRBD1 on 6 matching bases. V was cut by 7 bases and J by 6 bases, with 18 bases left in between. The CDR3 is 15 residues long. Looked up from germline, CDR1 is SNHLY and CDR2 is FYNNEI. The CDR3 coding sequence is TGTGCCAGCAACATGGGGGGGGCGGGATATGAAAAACTGTTTTTT. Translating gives CASNMGGAGYEKLFF. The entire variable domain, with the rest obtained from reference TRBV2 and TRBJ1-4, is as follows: EPEVTQTPSHQVTQMGQEVILRCVPISNHLYFYWYRQILGQKVEFLVSFYNNEISEKSEIFDDQFSVERPDGSNFTLKIRSTKLEDSAMYFCASNMGGAGYEKLFFGSGTQLSVL.

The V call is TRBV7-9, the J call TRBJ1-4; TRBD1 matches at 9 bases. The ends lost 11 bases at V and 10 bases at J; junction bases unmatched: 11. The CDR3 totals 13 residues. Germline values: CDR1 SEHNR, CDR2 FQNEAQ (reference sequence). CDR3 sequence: CAVGGQGRRKLFF. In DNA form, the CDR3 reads TGTGCCGTAGGGGGACAGGGACGAAGAAAACTGTTTTTT.

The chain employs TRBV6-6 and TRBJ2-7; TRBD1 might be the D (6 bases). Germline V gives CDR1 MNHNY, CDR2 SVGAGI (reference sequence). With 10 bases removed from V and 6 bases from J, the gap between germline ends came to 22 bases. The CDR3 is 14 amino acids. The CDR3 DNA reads TGTGCCACCCAGAAAGACAGGTTACCAGGCGAGCAGTACTTC. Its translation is CATQKDRLPGEQYF.

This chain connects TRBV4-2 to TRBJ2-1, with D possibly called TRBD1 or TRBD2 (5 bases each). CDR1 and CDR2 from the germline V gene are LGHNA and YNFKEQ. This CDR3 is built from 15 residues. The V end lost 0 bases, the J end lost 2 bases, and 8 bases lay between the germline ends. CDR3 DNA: TGTGCCAGCAGCCAAGAAGGGACGGCCTACAATGAGCAGTTCTTC. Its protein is CASSQEGTAYNEQFF.

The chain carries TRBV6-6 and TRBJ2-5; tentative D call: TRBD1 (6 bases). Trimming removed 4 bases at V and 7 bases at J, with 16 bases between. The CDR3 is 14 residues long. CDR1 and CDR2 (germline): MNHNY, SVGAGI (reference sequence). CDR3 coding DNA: TGTGCCAGCAGTTCCGGGATGGCACAGGGGACCCAGTACTTC. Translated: CASSSGMAQGTQYF.

CDR3 loop: CASSLAPGQGPAGYTF. CDR3 sequence (DNA): TGCGCCAGCAGCCTGGCCCCGGGACAGGGTCCTGCCGGCTACACCTTC. The rearrangement links TRBV5-1 to TRBJ1-2; 9 nucleotides match TRBD1. V shed 4 bases, J shed 8 bases, and the junction held 15 bases outside the gene matches. The CDR3 is 16 amino acids. Germline-derived CDR1 and CDR2 are SGHRS and YFSETQ.

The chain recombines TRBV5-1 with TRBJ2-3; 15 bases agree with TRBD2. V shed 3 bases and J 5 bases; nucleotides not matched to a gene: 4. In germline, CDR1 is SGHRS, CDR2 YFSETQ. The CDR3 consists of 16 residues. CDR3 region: CASSSGLAGGVDTQYF. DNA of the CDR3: TGCGCCAGCAGCTCCGGACTAGCGGGAGGGGTAGATACGCAGTATTTT.

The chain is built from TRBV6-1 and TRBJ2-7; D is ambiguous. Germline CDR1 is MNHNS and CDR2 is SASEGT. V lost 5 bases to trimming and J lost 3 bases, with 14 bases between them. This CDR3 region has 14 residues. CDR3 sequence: CASSFPSGRYEQYF. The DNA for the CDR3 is TGTGCCAGCAGTTTCCCATCCGGTCGCTACGAGCAGTACTTC.

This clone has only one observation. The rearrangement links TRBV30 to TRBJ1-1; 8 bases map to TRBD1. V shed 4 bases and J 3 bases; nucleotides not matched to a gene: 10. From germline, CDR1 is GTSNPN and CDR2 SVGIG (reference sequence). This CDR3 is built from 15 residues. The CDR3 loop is CAWKGPGGWYTEAFF. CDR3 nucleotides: TGTGCCTGGAAGGGGCCAGGGGGCTGGTACACTGAAGCTTTCTTT. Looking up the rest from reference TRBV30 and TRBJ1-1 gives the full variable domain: SQTIHQWPATLVQPVGSPLSLECTVEGTSNPNLYWYRQAAGRGLQLLFYSVGIGQISSEVPQNLSASRPQDRQFILSSKKLLLSDSGFYLCAWKGPGGWYTEAFFGQGTRLTVV.

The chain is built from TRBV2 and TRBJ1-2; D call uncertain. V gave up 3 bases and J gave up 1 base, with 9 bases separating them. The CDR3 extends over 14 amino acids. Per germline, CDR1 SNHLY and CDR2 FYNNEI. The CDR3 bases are TGTGCCAGCAGTGAGGAATATCGTAACTATGGCTACACCTTC. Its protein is CASSEEYRNYGYTF.

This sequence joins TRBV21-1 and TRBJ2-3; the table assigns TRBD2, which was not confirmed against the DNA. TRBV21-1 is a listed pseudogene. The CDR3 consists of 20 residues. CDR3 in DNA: TGTGCCAGCAGCAAGTTTACGGCGAGCGGGGGGGCTCTGGGAACAGATACGCAGTATTTT. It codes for CASSKFTASGGALGTDTQYF.

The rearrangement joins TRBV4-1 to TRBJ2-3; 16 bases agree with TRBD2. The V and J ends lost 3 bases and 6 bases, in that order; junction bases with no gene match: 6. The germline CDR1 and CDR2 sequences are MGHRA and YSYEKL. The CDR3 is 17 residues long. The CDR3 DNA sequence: TGCGCCAGCAGCCAGGGACTAGCGGGGGGGGCCGGTGATACGCAGTATTTT. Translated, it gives CASSQGLAGGAGDTQYF.